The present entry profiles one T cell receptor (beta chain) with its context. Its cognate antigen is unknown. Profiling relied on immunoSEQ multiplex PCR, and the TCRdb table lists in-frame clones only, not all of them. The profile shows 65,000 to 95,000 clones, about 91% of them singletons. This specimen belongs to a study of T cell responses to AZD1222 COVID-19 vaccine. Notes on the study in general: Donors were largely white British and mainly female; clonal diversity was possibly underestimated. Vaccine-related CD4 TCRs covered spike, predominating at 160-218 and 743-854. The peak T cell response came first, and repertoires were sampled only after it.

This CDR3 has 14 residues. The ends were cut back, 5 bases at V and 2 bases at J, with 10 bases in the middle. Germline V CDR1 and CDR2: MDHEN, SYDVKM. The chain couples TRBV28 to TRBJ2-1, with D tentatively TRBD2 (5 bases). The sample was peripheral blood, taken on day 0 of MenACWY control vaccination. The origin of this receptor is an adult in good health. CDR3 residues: CASSPPTTYNEQFF. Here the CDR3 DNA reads TGTGCCAGCAGTCCGCCGACTACCTACAATGAGCAGTTCTTC.